This TCR beta chain is from a study of blood T cell repertoires in COVID-19. About the research overall: The United States, Italy and Spain were the sources of the acute and convalescent COVID-19 samples. PBMCs, B-cell-depleted T cells, or T cells were the source of the cDNA or gDNA that made up the material.

Per the original methods: Counts of nucleated cells, estimated from reference gene primer amplification, were obtained. Assay used: immunoSEQ multiplex PCR; TCRdb lists only in-frame clones, some missing. D and trimming come from the DNA, and the V and J calls and clone size come from that table. The table has about 220,000 clones, roughly 85% seen once; the top ten hold approximately 4%. This clone was seen a handful of times. Trimming at V came to 6 bases and at J to 0 bases, leaving 2 bases not matched to a gene. Germline CDR1 and CDR2: MNHEY and SVGAGI. The CDR3 runs to 15 residues. The specimen was peripheral blood. The sequence was obtained from a woman aged 80 or over with acute or convalescent COVID-19. This chain joins TRBV6-5 and TRBJ1-4, with 9 bases identical to TRBD1. Written as DNA, the CDR3 is TGTGCCAGCAGGACAGGGGGATCAACTAATGAAAAACTGTTTTTT. Translation gives CASRTGGSTNEKLFF.